This TCR beta chain was obtained from a study of graft-versus-host responses after intestinal transplantation. Across the whole study: Induction with anti-thymocyte globulin, then tacrolimus and steroids for around three years, was given to all recipients. Study-level results: Clonal ratios of graft-versus-host to host-versus-graft in allografts were high for patients exhibiting graft-donor T cell macrochimerism. Circulating GvH clone levels at their peak were associated with HvG declines (early post-transplant). The marrow of recipients harbored GvH clones, and ileum or blood showed some of them first.

Remarks on this clone: No antigen is known for it.

TCRdb keeps only in-frame clones here, not all; method: immunoSEQ multiplex PCR. The top ten hold approximately 0.76% of the sample, which has about 35,000 clones, 90% to 95% seen once. The germline V gene encodes CDR1 LGHNA and CDR2 YSLEER. This CDR3 comprises 14 residues. The germline V and J ends were trimmed by 0 bases and 8 bases, with 11 bases remaining between them. This TCR was sampled from a human patient who received an intestinal transplant, so some T cells may come from the graft donor. This chain joins TRBV4-3 and TRBJ2-1; D gene uncertain. The source material was PBMCs, sampled 16 days after intestinal transplant. In DNA, the CDR3 is TGCGCCAGCAGCCAAGATAGGATTGGCCATGAGCAGTTCTTC. Translated: CASSQDRIGHEQFF.